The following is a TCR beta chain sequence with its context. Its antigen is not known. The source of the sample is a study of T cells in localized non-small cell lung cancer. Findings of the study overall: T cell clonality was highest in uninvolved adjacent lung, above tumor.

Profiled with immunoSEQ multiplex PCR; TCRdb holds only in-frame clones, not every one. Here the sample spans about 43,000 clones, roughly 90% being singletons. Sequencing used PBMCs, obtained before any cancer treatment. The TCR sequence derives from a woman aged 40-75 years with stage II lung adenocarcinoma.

The CDR3 DNA reads as TGTGCCAGCAGTGGGGAGATTCGGAACACCGGGGAGCTGTTTTTT. As protein: CASSGEIRNTGELFF. This rearrangement joins TRBV6-1 to TRBJ2-2, with TRBD2 as a possible D gene (5 bases). The CDR3 is made up of 15 amino acids. Germline V gene sequence: CDR1 MNHNS, CDR2 SASEGT. Trimming removed 4 bases at V and 1 base at J, with 10 bases between.